Each of the 32 T cell receptor beta chains below was sequenced from the same sample in a study of T cells in Graves' hyperthyroidism and ophthalmopathy. The source material, RNA transcripts, was used to amplify TCR beta CDR3 regions. During a first-round RT-PCR of the TCR CDR3, the HTBI primer set was used. MiXCR, applied by TCRdb to the multiplex PCR reads, yields one record per CDR3 protein. The profile covers about 480,000 distinct CDR3 sequences, with 14% appearing a single time and roughly 17% taken by the ten largest. The sequenced material came from blood. These receptors all stem from a woman under 30 with Graves' hyperthyroidism.

This clonotype was counted ten times or more. The rearrangement uses TRBV2 and TRBJ2-7; 9 nucleotides align to TRBD1. The CDR3 length is 16 residues. Per the germline V gene, CDR1 is SNHLY and CDR2 is FYNNEI. J lost 0 bases, V lost 6 bases, and 9 bases had no gene match. The CDR3 region has the DNA TGTGCCAGCAGCTCAGGGACAGGGATGAGCTCCTACGAGCAGTACTTC. As protein: CASSSGTGMSSYEQYF.

At least ten counts were recorded for this clonotype. The chain couples TRBV2 to TRBJ1-1; D remains unclear. The CDR3 runs to 14 residues. Germline CDR1 and CDR2: SNHLY and FYNNEI. The germline V and J ends were trimmed by 6 bases and 4 bases, with 15 bases remaining between them. The DNA for the CDR3 is TGTGCCAGCAGAAAAAGCGAGGGTAGCACTGAAGCTTTCTTT. This gives the protein CASRKSEGSTEAFF.

This clonotype was observed many times. J is TRBJ1-2 and V is TRBV19; tentative D call: TRBD1 (5 bases). V was pared by 3 bases and J by 4 bases, with 12 bases between. This CDR3 has 14 amino acids. Germline V gene data show CDR1 as LNHDA and CDR2 as SQIVND (reference sequence). CDR3 sequence: CASSIGREGYGYTF. The CDR3 bases are TGTGCCAGTAGTATCGGCAGGGAAGGCTATGGCTACACCTTC.

This clonotype has a count of ten or more. This chain connects TRBV3-1 to TRBJ2-7, with D uncertain. This CDR3 is built from 18 residues. The V end lost 1 base, the J end lost 4 bases, and 23 bases lay between the germline ends. Per the germline V gene, CDR1 is LGHDT and CDR2 is YNNKEL (reference sequence). The CDR3 sequence is CASSQAWTRLQDGYEQYV. The CDR3 bases are TGTGCCAGCAGCCAAGCTTGGACCCGGCTTCAAGACGGGTACGAGCAGTACGTC.

This clonotype was seen only a few times. The chain combines TRBV7-9 with TRBJ1-4, with 7 positions matching TRBD1. CDR1 SEHNR and CDR2 FQNEAQ come from the germline V gene (reference sequence). The junction had 16 bases not matched to a gene; V was cut back by 4 bases and J by 5 bases. CDR3 size: 18 residues. The CDR3 is CASSSILTPGQRNEKLFF. CDR3 nucleotides: TGTGCCAGCAGCTCGATATTAACCCCGGGACAGAGAAATGAAAAACTGTTTTTT.

Ten or more counts support this clonotype. V usage is TRBV6-1 and J usage is TRBJ2-5; perhaps TRBD2 as D (6 bases). The V gene lost 1 base and the J gene lost 7 bases, with 16 bases spanning the gap. The V gene's germline CDR1 is MNHNS and CDR2 SASEGT. The CDR3 covers 15 residues. The CDR3 spells CASSEVGGPRGTQYF. DNA for the CDR3: TGTGCCAGCAGTGAAGTAGGAGGGCCTCGCGGGACCCAGTACTTC.

This clonotype was found many times. The chain joins TRBV27 to TRBJ2-7; D gene uncertain. This CDR3 region has 13 residues. The V end lost 6 bases, the J end lost 5 bases, and 14 bases lay between the germline ends. CDR1 and CDR2 (germline): MNHEY, SMNVEV (reference sequence). In nucleotides, the CDR3 is TGTGCCAGCAGCTCTACAGACCCCAACGAGCAGTACTTC. Translating gives CASSSTDPNEQYF.

This clonotype was recorded many times. The chain combines TRBV10-3 with TRBJ1-1, with 12 bases lining up with TRBD1. The CDR3 consists of 14 residues. Germline loops: CDR1 ENHRY, CDR2 SYGVKD. Trimming at V came to 5 bases and at J to 7 bases, leaving 5 bases not matched to a gene. The CDR3 is CAISPGQGANEAFF. CDR3 DNA sequence: TGTGCCATCAGTCCGGGACAGGGGGCTAATGAAGCTTTCTTT.

Notes on this clonotype: A read error may account for a junction end that differs from germline. The chain couples TRBV9 to TRBJ2-2; a possible D gene is TRBD2 (5 bases). In germline, CDR1 is SGDLS, CDR2 YYNGEE. This CDR3 has 13 residues. In DNA form, the CDR3 reads TGTGCCAGCAGCCGGAGGACCGCCGGGGAGCTGCTTTTT. Protein sequence: CASSRRTAGELLF.

This clonotype has at least ten counts. The genes are TRBV12-3 or TRBV12-4 and TRBJ2-1; no definite D call. V lost 4 bases and J lost 9, with 19 bases in between. This CDR3 has 15 amino acids. The CDR3 region has the DNA TGTGCCAGCAGTTCCCGAATGTCTACCAAGGGTGAGCAGTTCTTC. Residues: CASSSRMSTKGEQFF.

This chain uses TRBV7-8 with TRBJ1-1; tentative D call: TRBD1 (5 bases). Germline CDR1 SGHVS, CDR2 FQNEAQ. The CDR3 is 14 residues long. The V and J ends lost 5 bases and 5 bases respectively, with 15 bases between them. DNA for the CDR3: TGTGCCAGCAGCGGCCCCAGGGTCGGGACTGAAGCTTTCTTT. Its translation: CASSGPRVGTEAFF.

This clonotype was found many times. The chain couples TRBV12-3 or TRBV12-4 to TRBJ2-7; possible D gene TRBD2, 6 bases. Trimming removed 8 bases from V and 2 bases from J, with 10 bases in between. The CDR3 is 12 residues long. The DNA for the CDR3 is TGTGCCAGCGGGACTTTCACCTACGAGCAGTACTTC. Protein sequence: CASGTFTYEQYF.

The rearrangement joins TRBV3-1 to TRBJ1-4; 7 bases align to TRBD1. The germline CDR1 and CDR2 sequences are LGHDT and YNNKEL (reference sequence). The V and J ends lost 2 bases and 7 bases, in that order; junction bases with no gene match: 10. CDR3 size: 16 residues. The CDR3 here is CASSQNEAGGAEKLFF. CDR3 nucleotides: TGTGCCAGCAGCCAAAATGAGGCAGGGGGTGCTGAAAAACTGTTTTTT.

V and J are TRBV29-1 and TRBJ2-4; 7 bases are a match to TRBD1. The CDR3 consists of 12 residues. V lost 1 base and J lost 8; bases outside the gene matches: 2. Per germline, CDR1 SQVTM and CDR2 ANQGSEA. The CDR3: CSVEGQGYIQYF. CDR3 sequence (DNA): TGCAGCGTTGAAGGACAGGGTTACATTCAGTACTTC.

This clonotype was seen repeatedly, ten times or more. V and J are TRBV5-1 and TRBJ2-7, with no clear D. This CDR3 has 13 residues. Trimming pared 5 bases from V and 0 bases from J, leaving 9 bases between. Germline assignment: CDR1 SGHRS and CDR2 YFSETQ. The CDR3 sequence: CASREITSYEQYF. The DNA of the CDR3 is TGCGCCAGCAGGGAGATTACCTCCTACGAGCAGTACTTC. Filled out from reference TRBV5-1 and TRBJ2-7, the complete variable domain reads KAGVTQTPRYLIKTRGQQVTLSCSPISGHRSVSWYQQTPGQGLQFLFEYFSETQRNKGNFPGRFSGRQFSNSRSEMNVSTLELGDSALYLCASREITSYEQYFGPGTRLTVT.

This clonotype showed up many times. V usage is TRBV4-1 and J usage is TRBJ1-4; D gene unclear. This CDR3 spans 17 amino acids. The germline CDR1 and CDR2 sequences are MGHRA and YSYEKL. V was trimmed by 1 base and J by 0 bases, leaving 12 bases between them. DNA of the CDR3: TGCGCCAGCAGCCAAGTGGTTTCCCCTCCAACTAATGAAAAACTGTTTTTT. Translated, it gives CASSQVVSPPTNEKLFF.

This clonotype was detected ten times or more. J is TRBJ2-1 and V is TRBV11-2; weak D call: TRBD2 (6 bases). This CDR3 region has 13 residues. V lost 3 bases and J lost 8, with 11 bases in between. The V gene's germline CDR1 is SGHAT and CDR2 FQNNGV. This chain's CDR3 is CASSFGGIDEQFF. The CDR3 region has the DNA TGTGCCAGCAGCTTCGGGGGAATTGATGAGCAGTTCTTC.

For this clonotype: This may be a read error: a much more frequent sequence differs by one nucleotide. This chain connects TRBV7-2 to TRBJ1-5; the D gene is possibly TRBD1 (6 bases). CDR1 is SGHTA, CDR2 FQGNSA, per germline. The CDR3 consists of 17 residues. Here the CDR3 reads CDSSLGTHSYSNQPQHF. The CDR3 coding sequence is TGTGACAGCAGCTTAGGGACACACTCGTATAGCAATCAGCCCCAGCATTTT. Filled out from reference TRBV7-2 and TRBJ1-5, the complete variable domain reads GAGVSQSPSNKVTEKGKDVELRCDPISGHTALYWYRQSLGQGLEFLIYFQGNSAPDKSGLPSDRFSAERTGGSVSTLTIQRTQQEDSAVYLCDSSLGTHSYSNQPQHFGDGTRLSIL.

The rearrangement links TRBV10-2 to TRBJ1-1; a possible D gene is TRBD1 (6 bases). CDR3 size: 12 residues. V gave up 8 bases and J gave up 4 bases, with 11 bases separating them. Looked up from germline, CDR1 is WSHSY and CDR2 is SAAADI. CDR3 region: CASAGVRTEAFF. The CDR3 region has the DNA TGCGCCAGCGCAGGGGTCCGCACTGAAGCTTTCTTT.

This clonotype was recorded at least ten times. The rearrangement joins TRBV5-1 to TRBJ1-1, with D hard to call. CDR1 and CDR2 from the germline V gene are SGHRS and YFSETQ. The CDR3 contains 14 residues. Trimming stripped 7 bases from V and 3 bases from J, with 16 bases between. As DNA, the CDR3 is TGCGCCAGCCACCCCACCAACGGCTACACTGAAGCTTTCTTT. Its protein product is CASHPTNGYTEAFF. Full variable domain (missing parts from reference TRBV5-1 and TRBJ1-1): KAGVTQTPRYLIKTRGQQVTLSCSPISGHRSVSWYQQTPGQGLQFLFEYFSETQRNKGNFPGRFSGRQFSNSRSEMNVSTLELGDSALYLCASHPTNGYTEAFFGQGTRLTVV.

This clonotype was recorded many times. This rearrangement joins TRBV2 to TRBJ2-3; 7 nucleotides match TRBD1. Germline V gives CDR1 SNHLY, CDR2 FYNNEI. Unmatched junction bases numbered 7, after V lost 7 bases and J lost 3 bases. The CDR3 is made up of 14 amino acids. CDR3 region: CASNRQGGTDTQYF. In nucleotides, the CDR3 is TGTGCCAGCAATCGACAGGGTGGGACAGATACGCAGTATTTT.

This clonotype was seen ten or more times. V is TRBV6-1 and J is TRBJ2-7, with D unresolved. The germline gives CDR1 MNHNS, CDR2 SASEGT. V gave up 4 bases and J gave up 2 bases, with 9 bases separating them. The CDR3 extends over 13 amino acids. The CDR3 DNA follows: TGTGCCAGCAGTGGTAGCATAACCTACGAGCAGTACTTC. The encoded protein is CASSGSITYEQYF.

The sample holds many counts of this clonotype. The rearrangement links TRBV15 to TRBJ2-7, with TRBD1 as a possible D gene (6 bases). This CDR3 comprises 15 residues. CDR1 LNHNV and CDR2 YYDKDF come from the germline V gene (reference sequence). Trimming shortened V by 4 bases and J by 2 bases, and 15 bases separated the two germline ends. The CDR3 is CATSKEKDSPYEQYF. In nucleotides, the CDR3 is TGTGCCACCAGCAAAGAGAAGGACAGTCCCTACGAGCAGTACTTC. Together with reference TRBV15 and TRBJ2-7, the CDR3 gives the full variable domain: DAMVIQNPRYQVTQFGKPVTLSCSQTLNHNVMYWYQQKSSQAPKLLFHYYDKDFNNEADTPDNFQSRRPNTSFCFLDIRSPGLGDTAMYLCATSKEKDSPYEQYFGPGTRLTVT.

The genes are TRBV2 and TRBJ2-1; unclear D gene. Trimming stripped 7 bases from V and 2 bases from J, with 9 bases between. This CDR3 is 13 amino acids long. Germline CDR1 SNHLY, CDR2 FYNNEI. This CDR3 reads CASNKGAYNEQFF. The CDR3 DNA reads TGTGCCAGCAATAAGGGCGCCTACAATGAGCAGTTCTTC.

This clonotype was found many times. The chain couples TRBV7-9 to TRBJ2-5; 7 bases are a match to TRBD2. The V gene's germline CDR1 is SEHNR and CDR2 FQNEAQ (reference sequence). CDR3 length: 15 residues. The junction had 8 bases not matched to a gene; V was cut back by 5 bases and J by 2 bases. Here the CDR3 DNA reads TGTGCCAGCAGCCTACTAGCGTACAAACAAGAGACCCAGTACTTC. Its translation is CASSLLAYKQETQYF.

This clonotype has just a few counts. The CDR3 loop is CASNGGQANLYV. The DNA of the CDR3 is TGTGCCAGCAATGGAGGACAGGCTAATCTGTACGTC. The chain couples TRBV2 to TRBJ2-7; the match to TRBD1 covers 7 bases. The V and J ends lost 7 bases and 12 bases, in that order; junction bases with no gene match: 12. The CDR3 is 12 amino acids. Per germline, CDR1 SNHLY and CDR2 FYNNEI.

The chain has TRBV29-1 and TRBJ2-7; 7 bases match TRBD1. CDR1 is SQVTM and CDR2 is ANQGSEA in the germline V gene. V lost 2 bases to trimming and J lost 4 bases; unmatched junction nucleotides: 8. This CDR3 contains 14 residues. CDR3 in DNA: TGCAGCGTTGAACGACAGGGTCGCCCTTACGAGCAGTACTTC. It specifies CSVERQGRPYEQYF.

The genes are TRBV9 and TRBJ2-1; a possible D gene is TRBD2 (7 bases). The CDR3 is made up of 16 amino acids. CDR1 is SGDLS, CDR2 YYNGEE, per germline. Trimming stripped 3 bases from V and 4 bases from J, with 17 bases between. The CDR3 here is CASSAGGGGGYNEQFF. The DNA for the CDR3 is TGTGCCAGCAGCGCCGGGGGAGGGGGGGGGTACAATGAGCAGTTCTTC.

This clonotype has a count of ten or more. The chain is built from TRBV7-9 and TRBJ2-3; 11 bases fit TRBD2. The J segment lost 3 bases and the V segment lost 5 bases, leaving 7 bases of the junction unmatched. Germline V gives CDR1 SEHNR, CDR2 FQNEAQ (reference sequence). The length of the CDR3 is 16 residues. As DNA, the CDR3 is TGTGCCAGCAGCCCTGGGACTAGCGGCGAAACAGATACGCAGTATTTT. Protein sequence: CASSPGTSGETDTQYF. Full variable domain (rest looked up from reference TRBV7-9 and TRBJ2-3): DTGVSQNPRHKITKRGQNVTFRCDPISEHNRLYWYRQTLGQGPEFLTYFQNEAQLEKSRLLSDRFSAERPKGSFSTLEIQRTEQGDSAMYLCASSPGTSGETDTQYFGPGTRLTVL.

This clonotype was detected ten times or more. V usage is TRBV11-2 and J usage is TRBJ1-1; unclear D gene. The CDR3 extends over 11 amino acids. The germline V and J ends were trimmed by 5 bases and 5 bases, with 6 bases remaining between them. Germline CDR1 reads SGHAT; CDR2 reads FQNNGV. The CDR3 loop is CASSHQTEAFF. CDR3 nucleotide sequence: TGTGCCAGCAGCCACCAAACTGAAGCTTTCTTT.

This clonotype was seen at least ten times. The rearrangement joins TRBV6-1 to TRBJ1-2; perhaps TRBD1 as D (6 bases). In germline, CDR1 is MNHNS, CDR2 SASEGT. This CDR3 contains 14 residues. The germline V and J ends were trimmed by 7 bases and 5 bases, with 17 bases remaining between them. CDR3 DNA: TGTGCCAGCACTACCCCGGGGGGCTGGTATGGCTACACCTTC. As protein: CASTTPGGWYGYTF.

This clonotype was recorded many times. V and J are TRBV12-3 or TRBV12-4 and TRBJ2-5; D not certain. This CDR3 is built from 11 residues. V was trimmed by 6 bases and J by 5 bases, leaving 7 bases between them. CDR3 bases: TGTGCCAGCAGCTTGCGGGAGACCCAGTACTTC. It codes for CASSLRETQYF.